This TCR beta chain was identified during a study of T cells in tumors after PD-1 blockade. Study-wide context: Some patients also took daily vismodegib 150 mg during anti-PD-1 treatment. Study-wide points: Peripheral recruitment is suggested, as some novel exhausted tumor clones were in pre-treatment blood.

Repertoires were generated with immunoSEQ multiplex PCR, while TCRdb's copy carries only in-frame clones and drops some. Among about 20,000 clones, roughly 80% were seen once, and the ten largest hold 20% to 30%. Germline CDR1 LGHNT, CDR2 FRNRAP. The CDR3 is made up of 15 amino acids. The ends lost 1 base at V and 1 base at J; junction bases unmatched: 3. Note on this clone: Its antigen is unidentified.

This chain links TRBV12-5 with TRBJ1-1, with 7 bases that match TRBD1. This receptor was obtained from a human donor with advanced basal cell or squamous cell carcinoma (not recorded which). Sequenced here: PBMCs, sampled after anti-PD-1 therapy. The CDR3: CASGLARTGNTEAFF. The CDR3 DNA reads TGTGCTAGTGGTTTGGCACGGACAGGGAACACTGAAGCTTTCTTT.